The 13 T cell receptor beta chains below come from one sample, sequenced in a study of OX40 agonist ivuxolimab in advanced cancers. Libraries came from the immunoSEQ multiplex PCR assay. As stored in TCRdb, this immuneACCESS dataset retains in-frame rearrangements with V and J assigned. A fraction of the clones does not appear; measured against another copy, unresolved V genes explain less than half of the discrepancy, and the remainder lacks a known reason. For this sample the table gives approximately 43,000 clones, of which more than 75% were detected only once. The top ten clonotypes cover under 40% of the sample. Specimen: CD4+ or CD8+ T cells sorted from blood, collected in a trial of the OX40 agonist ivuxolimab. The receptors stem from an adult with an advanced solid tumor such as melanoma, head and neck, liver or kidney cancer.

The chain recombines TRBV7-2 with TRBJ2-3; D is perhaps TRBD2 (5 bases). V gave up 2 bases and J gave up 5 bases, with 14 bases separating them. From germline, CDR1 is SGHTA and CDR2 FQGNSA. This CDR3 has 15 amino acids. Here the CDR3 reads CASSLRLTSRDTQYF. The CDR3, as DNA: TGTGCCAGCAGCTTACGACTAACTTCGAGAGATACGCAGTATTTT.

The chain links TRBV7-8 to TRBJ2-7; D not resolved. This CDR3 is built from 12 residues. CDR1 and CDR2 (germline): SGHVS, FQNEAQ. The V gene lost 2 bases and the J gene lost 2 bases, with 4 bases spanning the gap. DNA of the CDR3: TGTGCCAGCAGCTTACACGCCTACGAGCAGTACTTC. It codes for CASSLHAYEQYF.

CDR3 amino acids: CASSLEGSSGYTF. CDR3 in DNA: TGTGCCAGCAGCTTAGAAGGCAGTTCAGGCTACACCTTC. The chain has TRBV11-3 and TRBJ1-2; the D is unclear. The CDR3 spans 13 residues. Looked up from germline, CDR1 is SGHNT and CDR2 is YENEEA. V lost 0 bases, J lost 8 bases, and 10 bases lay in between.

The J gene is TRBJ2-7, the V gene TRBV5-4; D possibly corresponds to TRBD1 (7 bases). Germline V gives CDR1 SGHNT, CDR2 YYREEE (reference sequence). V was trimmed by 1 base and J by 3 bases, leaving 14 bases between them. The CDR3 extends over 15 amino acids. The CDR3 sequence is CASSLLPGGIYEQYF. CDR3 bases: TGTGCCAGCAGCTTGCTGCCAGGGGGGATCTACGAGCAGTACTTC.

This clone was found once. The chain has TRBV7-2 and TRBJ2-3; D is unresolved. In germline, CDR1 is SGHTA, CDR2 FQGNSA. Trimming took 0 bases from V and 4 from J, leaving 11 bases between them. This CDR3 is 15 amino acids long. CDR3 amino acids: CASSLAAARADTQYF. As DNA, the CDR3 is TGTGCCAGCAGCTTAGCGGCGGCTAGGGCAGATACGCAGTATTTT.

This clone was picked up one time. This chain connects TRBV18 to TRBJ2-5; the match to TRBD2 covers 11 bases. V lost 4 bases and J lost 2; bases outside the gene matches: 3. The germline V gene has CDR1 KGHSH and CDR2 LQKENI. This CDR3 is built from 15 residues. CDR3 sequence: CASSLGTSGQETQYF. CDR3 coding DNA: TGTGCCAGCTCACTAGGGACTAGCGGTCAAGAGACCCAGTACTTC. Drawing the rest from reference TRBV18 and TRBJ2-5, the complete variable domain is NAGVMQNPRHLVRRRGQEARLRCSPMKGHSHVYWYRQLPEEGLKFMVYLQKENIIDESGMPKERFSAEFPKEGPSILRIQQVVRGDSAAYFCASSLGTSGQETQYFGPGTRLLVL.

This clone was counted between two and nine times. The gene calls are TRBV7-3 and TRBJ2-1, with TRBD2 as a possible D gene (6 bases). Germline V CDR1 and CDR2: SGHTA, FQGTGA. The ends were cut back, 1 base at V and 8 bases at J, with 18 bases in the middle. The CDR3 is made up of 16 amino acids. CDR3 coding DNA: TGTGCCAGCAGCTTAAGAGGCGGGACCCGCCTGGATGAGCAGTTCTTC. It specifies CASSLRGGTRLDEQFF. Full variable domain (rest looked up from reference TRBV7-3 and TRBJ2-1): GAGVSQTPSNKVTEKGKYVELRCDPISGHTALYWYRQSLGQGPEFLIYFQGTGAADDSGLPNDRFFAVRPEGSVSTLKIQRTERGDSAVYLCASSLRGGTRLDEQFFGPGTRLTVL.

CDR3 residues: CASSGWAGQTAEAFF. CDR3 DNA sequence: TGTGCCAGCAGTGGTTGGGCAGGGCAGACGGCTGAAGCTTTCTTT. The chain links TRBV6-1 to TRBJ1-1; D perhaps matches TRBD1 (5 bases). Trimming took 4 bases from V and 6 from J, leaving 18 bases between them. CDR1 is MNHNS, CDR2 SASEGT, per germline. This CDR3 has 15 residues.

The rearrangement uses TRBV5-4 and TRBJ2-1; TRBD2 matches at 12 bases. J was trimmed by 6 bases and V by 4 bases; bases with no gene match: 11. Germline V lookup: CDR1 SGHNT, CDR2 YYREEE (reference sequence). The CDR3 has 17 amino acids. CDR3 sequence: CASSPSSPSGRANEQFF. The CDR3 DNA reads TGTGCCAGCAGCCCCTCCAGCCCTAGCGGGAGGGCCAATGAGCAGTTCTTC.

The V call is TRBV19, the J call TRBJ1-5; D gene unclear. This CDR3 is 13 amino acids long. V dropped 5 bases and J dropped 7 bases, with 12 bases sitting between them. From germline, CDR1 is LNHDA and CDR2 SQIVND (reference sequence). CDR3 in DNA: TGTGCCAGTAGTCCGGCCCGTCAGCAGCCCCAGCATTTT. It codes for CASSPARQQPQHF.

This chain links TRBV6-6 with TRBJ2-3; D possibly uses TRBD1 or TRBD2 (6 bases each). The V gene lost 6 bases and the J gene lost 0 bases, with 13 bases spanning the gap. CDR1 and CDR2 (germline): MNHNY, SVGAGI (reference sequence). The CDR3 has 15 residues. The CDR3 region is CASSLWGASTDTQYF. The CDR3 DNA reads TGTGCCAGCAGCCTGTGGGGGGCTAGCACAGATACGCAGTATTTT.

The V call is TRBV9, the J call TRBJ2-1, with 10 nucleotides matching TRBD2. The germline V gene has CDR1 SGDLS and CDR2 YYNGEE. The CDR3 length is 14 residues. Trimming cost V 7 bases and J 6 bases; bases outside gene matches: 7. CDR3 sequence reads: CASHPGTSVNEQFF. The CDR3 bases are TGTGCCAGCCATCCAGGGACTAGCGTCAATGAGCAGTTCTTC.

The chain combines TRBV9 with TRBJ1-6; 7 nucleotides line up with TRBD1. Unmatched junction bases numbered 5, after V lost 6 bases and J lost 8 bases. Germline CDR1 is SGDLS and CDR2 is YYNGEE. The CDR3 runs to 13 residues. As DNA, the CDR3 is TGTGCCAGCACAAGGGGGCAGGATTCACCCCTCCACTTT. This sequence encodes CASTRGQDSPLHF.